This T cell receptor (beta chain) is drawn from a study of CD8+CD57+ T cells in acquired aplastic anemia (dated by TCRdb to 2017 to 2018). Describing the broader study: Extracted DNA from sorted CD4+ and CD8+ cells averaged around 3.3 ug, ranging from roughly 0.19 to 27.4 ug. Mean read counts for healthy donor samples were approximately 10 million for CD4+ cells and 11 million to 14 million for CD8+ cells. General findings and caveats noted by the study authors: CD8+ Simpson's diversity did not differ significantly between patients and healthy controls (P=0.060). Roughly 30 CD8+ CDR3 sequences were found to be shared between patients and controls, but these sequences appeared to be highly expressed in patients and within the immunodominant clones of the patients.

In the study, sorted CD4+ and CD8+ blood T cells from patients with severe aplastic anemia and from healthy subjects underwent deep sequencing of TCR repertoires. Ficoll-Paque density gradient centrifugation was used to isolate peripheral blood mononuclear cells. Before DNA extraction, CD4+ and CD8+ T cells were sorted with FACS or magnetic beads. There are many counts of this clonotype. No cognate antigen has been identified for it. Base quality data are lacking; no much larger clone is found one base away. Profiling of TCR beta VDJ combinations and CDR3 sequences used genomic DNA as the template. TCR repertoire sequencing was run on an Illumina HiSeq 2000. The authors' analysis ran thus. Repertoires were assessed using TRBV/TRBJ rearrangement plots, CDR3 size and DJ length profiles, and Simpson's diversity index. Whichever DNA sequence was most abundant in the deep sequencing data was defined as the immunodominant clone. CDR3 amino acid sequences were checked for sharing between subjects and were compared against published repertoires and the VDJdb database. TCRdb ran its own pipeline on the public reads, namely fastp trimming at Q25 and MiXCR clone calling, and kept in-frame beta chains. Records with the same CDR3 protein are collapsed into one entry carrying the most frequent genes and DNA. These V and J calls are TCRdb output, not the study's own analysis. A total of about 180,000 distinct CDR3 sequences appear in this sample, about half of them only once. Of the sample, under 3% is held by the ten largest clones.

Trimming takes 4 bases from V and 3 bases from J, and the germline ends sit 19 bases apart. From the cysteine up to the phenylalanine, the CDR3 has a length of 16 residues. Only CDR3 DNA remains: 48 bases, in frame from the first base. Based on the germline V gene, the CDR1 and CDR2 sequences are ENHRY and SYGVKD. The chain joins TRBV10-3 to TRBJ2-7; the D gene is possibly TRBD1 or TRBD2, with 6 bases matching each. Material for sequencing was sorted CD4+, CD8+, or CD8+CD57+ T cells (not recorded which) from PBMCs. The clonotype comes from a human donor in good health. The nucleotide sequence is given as TGTGCCATCAGTGGAGGACAGTCGCCGGGGGTCTACGAGCAGTACTTC. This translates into CAISGGQSPGVYEQYF.